This T cell receptor beta chain stems from a study of T cells in localized non-small cell lung cancer. Study-wide points: Of the tissues analyzed, uninvolved adjacent lung showed maximal T cell clonality, greater than tumor. Density of T cells in blood, when higher, went with longer overall survival.

Of note for this clone: The antigen remains undetermined.

The repertoire was sequenced with immunoSEQ multiplex PCR; TCRdb's copy has only in-frame clones and lacks some. The sample has more than 2,000 clones; 21% are singletons. The CDR3 extends over 14 amino acids. CDR1 and CDR2 (germline): KGHSH, LQKENI. V lost 3 bases, J lost 4 bases, and 11 bases lay in between. The sample here was lung tumor tissue, taken before any cancer treatment. The chain couples TRBV18 to TRBJ2-3; possible D gene TRBD1, 5 bases. The origin of this receptor is a man aged 40-75 years with stage I lung adenocarcinoma. The CDR3 nucleotides are TGTGCCAGCTCACCGTTGCAGGGTCCAGATACGCAGTATTTT. Translating gives CASSPLQGPDTQYF.